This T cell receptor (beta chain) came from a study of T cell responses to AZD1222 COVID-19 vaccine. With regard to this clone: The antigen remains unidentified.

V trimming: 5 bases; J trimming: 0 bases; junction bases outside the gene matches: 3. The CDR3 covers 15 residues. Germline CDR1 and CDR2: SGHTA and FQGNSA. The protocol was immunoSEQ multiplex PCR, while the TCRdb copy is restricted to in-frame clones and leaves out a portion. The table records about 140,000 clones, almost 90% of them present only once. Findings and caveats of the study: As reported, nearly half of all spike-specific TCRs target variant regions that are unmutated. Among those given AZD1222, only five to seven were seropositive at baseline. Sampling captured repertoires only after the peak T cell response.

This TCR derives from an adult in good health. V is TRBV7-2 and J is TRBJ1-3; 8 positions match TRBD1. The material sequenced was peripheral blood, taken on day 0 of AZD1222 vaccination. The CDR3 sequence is CASSEDRGSGNTIYF. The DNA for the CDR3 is TGTGCCAGCAGCGAAGACAGGGGCTCTGGAAACACCATATATTTT.